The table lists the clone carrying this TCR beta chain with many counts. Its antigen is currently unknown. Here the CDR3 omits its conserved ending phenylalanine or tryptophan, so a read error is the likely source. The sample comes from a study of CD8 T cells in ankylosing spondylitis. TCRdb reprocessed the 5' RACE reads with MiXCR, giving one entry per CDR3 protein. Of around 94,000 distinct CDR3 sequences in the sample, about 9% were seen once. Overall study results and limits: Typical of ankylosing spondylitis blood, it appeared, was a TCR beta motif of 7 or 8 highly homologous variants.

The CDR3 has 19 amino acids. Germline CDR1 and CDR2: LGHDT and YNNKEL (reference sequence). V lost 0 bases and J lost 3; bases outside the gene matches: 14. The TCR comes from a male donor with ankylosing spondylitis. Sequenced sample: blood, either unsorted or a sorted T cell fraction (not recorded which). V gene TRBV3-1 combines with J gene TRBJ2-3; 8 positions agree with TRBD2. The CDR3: CASSQDGGIAGLGTDTQYL. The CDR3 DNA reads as TGTGCCAGCAGCCAAGACGGAGGGATAGCGGGACTCGGGACAGATACGCAGTATCTT.